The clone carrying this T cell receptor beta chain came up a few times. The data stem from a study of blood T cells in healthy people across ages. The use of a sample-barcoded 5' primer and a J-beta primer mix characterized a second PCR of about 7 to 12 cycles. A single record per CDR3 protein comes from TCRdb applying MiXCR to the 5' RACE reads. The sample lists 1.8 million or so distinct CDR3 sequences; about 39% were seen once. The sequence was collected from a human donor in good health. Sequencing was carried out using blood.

CDR3 nucleotide sequence: TGCAGTGCAGGGGAGGGACGCCCCTCACCGAACACTGAAGCTTTCTTT. This translates into CSAGEGRPSPNTEAFF. The chain couples TRBV20-1 to TRBJ1-1; the D gene is possibly TRBD1 (5 bases). In germline, CDR1 is DFQATT, CDR2 SNEGSKA (reference sequence). V lost 6 bases and J lost 1, with 21 bases in between. The CDR3 spans 16 residues.